This entry describes one T cell receptor (beta chain). Germline V lookup: CDR1 SGHTS, CDR2 YDEGEE. There are 17 residues in the CDR3. Trimming at V came to 0 bases and at J to 3 bases, leaving 8 bases not matched to a gene. The data originate from a study of T cell changes during pregnancy in multiple sclerosis. Assay used: immunoSEQ multiplex PCR; TCRdb lists only in-frame clones, some missing. The sample includes about 13,000 clones, approximately 87% of them seen just once. The receptor comes from a female donor in good health, enrolled as a control in a pregnancy study. Source: CD8+ T cells from peripheral blood mononuclear cells, taken after pregnancy. The rearrangement uses TRBV5-8 and TRBJ2-1, with 8 nucleotides matching TRBD2. CDR3 sequence: CASSLDSLAGLYNEQFF. The CDR3 DNA reads as TGTGCCAGCAGCTTGGATTCTTTAGCGGGGCTCTACAATGAGCAGTTCTTC.